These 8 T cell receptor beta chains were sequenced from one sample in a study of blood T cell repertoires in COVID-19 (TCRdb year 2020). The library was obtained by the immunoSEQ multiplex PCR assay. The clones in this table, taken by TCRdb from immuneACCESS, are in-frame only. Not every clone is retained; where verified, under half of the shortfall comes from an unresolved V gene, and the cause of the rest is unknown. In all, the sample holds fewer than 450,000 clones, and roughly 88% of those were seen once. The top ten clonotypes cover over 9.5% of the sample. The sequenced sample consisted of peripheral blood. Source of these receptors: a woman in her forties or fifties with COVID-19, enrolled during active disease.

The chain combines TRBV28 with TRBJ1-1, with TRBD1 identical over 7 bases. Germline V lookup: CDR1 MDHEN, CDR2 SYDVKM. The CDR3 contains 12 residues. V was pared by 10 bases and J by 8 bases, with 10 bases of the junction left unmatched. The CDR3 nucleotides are TGTGCCATCCATATATCGGACAGGGAAGCTTTCTTT. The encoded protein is CAIHISDREAFF.

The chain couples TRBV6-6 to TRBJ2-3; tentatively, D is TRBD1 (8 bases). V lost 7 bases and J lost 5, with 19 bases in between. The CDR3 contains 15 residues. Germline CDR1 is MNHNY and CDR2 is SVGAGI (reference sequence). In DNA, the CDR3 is TGTGCCAGCACCCGGGGAGGGACAGGAGAAGATACGCAGTATTTT. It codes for CASTRGGTGEDTQYF.

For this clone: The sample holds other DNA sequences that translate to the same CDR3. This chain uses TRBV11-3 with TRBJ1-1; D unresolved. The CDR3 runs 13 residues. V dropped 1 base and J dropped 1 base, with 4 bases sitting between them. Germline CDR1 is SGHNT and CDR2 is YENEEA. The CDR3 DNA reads TGTGCCAGCAGCTTAGGAGGGAACACTGAAGCTTTCTTT. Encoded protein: CASSLGGNTEAFF.

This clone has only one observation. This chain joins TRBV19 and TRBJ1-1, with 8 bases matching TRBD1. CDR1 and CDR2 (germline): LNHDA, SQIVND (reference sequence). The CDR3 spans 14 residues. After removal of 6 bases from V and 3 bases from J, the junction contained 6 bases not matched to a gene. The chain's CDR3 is CASSRQGRYTEAFF. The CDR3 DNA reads TGTGCCAGTAGCCGACAGGGGCGCTACACTGAAGCTTTCTTT.

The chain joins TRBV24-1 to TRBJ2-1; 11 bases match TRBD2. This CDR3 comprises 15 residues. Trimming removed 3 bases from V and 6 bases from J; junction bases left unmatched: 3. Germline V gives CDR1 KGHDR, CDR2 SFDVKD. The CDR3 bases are TGTGCCACCAGTGATATAGCGGGGGGGCTCAATGAGCAGTTCTTC. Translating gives CATSDIAGGLNEQFF.

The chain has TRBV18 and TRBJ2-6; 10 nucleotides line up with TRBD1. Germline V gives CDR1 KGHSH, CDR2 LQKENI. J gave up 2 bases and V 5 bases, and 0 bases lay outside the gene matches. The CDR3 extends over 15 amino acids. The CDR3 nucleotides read TGTGCCAGCTCAGGGACAGGGGCTGGGGCCAACGTCCTGACTTTC. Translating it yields CASSGTGAGANVLTF.

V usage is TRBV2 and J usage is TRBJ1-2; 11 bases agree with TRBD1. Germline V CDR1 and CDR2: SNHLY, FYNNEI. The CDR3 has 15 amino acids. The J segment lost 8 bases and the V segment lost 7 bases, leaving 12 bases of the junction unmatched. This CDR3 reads CASTPMGQGVLGYTF. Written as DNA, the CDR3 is TGTGCCAGCACTCCCATGGGACAGGGGGTTTTGGGCTACACCTTC.

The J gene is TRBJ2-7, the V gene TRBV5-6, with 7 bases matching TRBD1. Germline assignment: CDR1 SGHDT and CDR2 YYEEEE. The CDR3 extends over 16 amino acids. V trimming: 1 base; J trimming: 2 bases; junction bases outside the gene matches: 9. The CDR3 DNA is TGTGCCAGCAGCTTGATGACCCGGGACAGACCCTACGAGCAGTACTTC. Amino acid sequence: CASSLMTRDRPYEQYF.